This TCR beta chain comes out of a study of shared clonotypes between healthy human individuals. Authors' data handling: For the immunoSEQ data, sequences were junction-only without quality scores, so filtering differed. Data came from immunoSEQ multiplex PCR; TCRdb stores just in-frame clones and leaves some out. V, J and clone size reflect that table, while D and trimming were determined from the DNA. Of roughly 700,000 clones listed, around two thirds are singletons. The CDR3 consists of 11 residues. The germline V and J ends were trimmed by 6 bases and 7 bases, with 9 bases remaining between them. The germline CDR1 and CDR2 sequences are SEHNR and FQNEAQ (reference sequence). To note about this clone: The antigen remains unidentified.

A split of CD4+ cells into CD45RA+ naive and CD45RA-negative memory subsets was performed. The study's findings and limits: Naive CD4 clonotypes overlapped across several donors at approximately 5.5%. Sampling covered nothing but blood. Tissue TCR repertoires likely differ from those found in blood.

The sequenced sample consisted of memory CD4+ T cells sorted from blood. Subset of the sample: CD45RA-negative fraction. The rearrangement joins TRBV7-9 to TRBJ1-2, with D possibly TRBD1 on 6 matching bases. The clonotype was recovered from a woman younger than 45 in good health. DNA for the CDR3: TGTGCCAGCAGTCCAGGGGTTGGCTACACCTTC. This translates into CASSPGVGYTF.